The next 14 T cell receptor beta chains were all read from a single sample in a study of control samples from healthy donors and cancer patients (dated by TCRdb to the early 2020s). Libraries were prepared through the immunoSEQ multiplex PCR assay. TCRdb holds this immuneACCESS table with in-frame rearrangements only. Some clones are missing; in checked studies, unresolved V genes explain under half, and the rest has no known cause. Here the sample has approximately 94,000 clones; about 88% occur a single time. Clones ranked in the top ten supply roughly 1.2% of the sample. Sequencing was performed on blood. The source is a woman in her fifties or sixties in good health.

The genes are TRBV18 and TRBJ2-3; D uncertain. The V gene lost 3 bases and the J gene lost 2 bases, with 12 bases spanning the gap. Germline-derived CDR1 and CDR2 are KGHSH and LQKENI. This CDR3 region has 15 residues. This chain's CDR3 is CASSPFERPTDTQYF. CDR3 nucleotide sequence: TGTGCCAGCTCACCCTTTGAACGACCCACAGATACGCAGTATTTT.

This sequence joins TRBV28 and TRBJ1-1, with TRBD1 matching 8 bases. The germline gives CDR1 MDHEN, CDR2 SYDVKM. The CDR3 covers 14 residues. V lost 3 bases and J lost 1; bases outside the gene matches: 1. The CDR3 loop is CASSLTGANTEAFF. As DNA, the CDR3 is TGTGCCAGCAGTTTGACAGGGGCGAACACTGAAGCTTTCTTT.

This clone was picked up a small number of times. Written as DNA, the CDR3 is TGTGCCAGCAGCGCGGCGGACAGCTATGGCTACACCTTC. Protein product: CASSAADSYGYTF. The chain joins TRBV7-8 to TRBJ1-2; the D gene is possibly TRBD1 (6 bases). Deletions cut 5 bases from V and 4 bases from J, with 11 bases between. Germline V lookup: CDR1 SGHVS, CDR2 FQNEAQ. This CDR3 comprises 13 residues.

The chain carries TRBV20-1 and TRBJ1-2; D gene ambiguous. The germline V gene has CDR1 DFQATT and CDR2 SNEGSKA (reference sequence). Trimming removed 3 bases from V and 10 bases from J, with 15 bases in between. The CDR3 length is 12 residues. The CDR3 is CSASPNSGSYTF. The DNA for the CDR3 is TGCAGTGCTAGTCCAAACTCGGGGTCCTACACCTTC.

CDR3 amino acids: CASSQERLAGGWRELFF. As DNA, the CDR3 is TGCGCCAGCAGCCAAGAACGCCTAGCCGGCGGGTGGAGGGAGCTGTTTTTT. The gene calls are TRBV4-1 and TRBJ2-2; D may be TRBD2 (5 bases). Trimming shortened V by 0 bases and J by 9 bases, and 20 bases separated the two germline ends. The length of the CDR3 is 17 residues. CDR1 and CDR2 (germline): MGHRA, YSYEKL.

The chain is built from TRBV6-1 and TRBJ2-5; a weak D match, TRBD1 (6 bases). Germline assignment: CDR1 MNHNS and CDR2 SASEGT. V was shortened by 0 bases and J by 7 bases, with 15 bases between the two germline ends. The CDR3 extends over 15 amino acids. The DNA of the CDR3 is TGTGCCAGCAGTGAAGCGTGGGGGCCAAGGGGGACCCAGTACTTC. Residues: CASSEAWGPRGTQYF.

CDR3 bases: TGCAGCGTTGAAGATCTCGAGGACAGGGGACCGTATGGCTACACCTTC. It translates to CSVEDLEDRGPYGYTF. This chain links TRBV29-1 with TRBJ1-2; 9 nucleotides agree with TRBD1. The ends lost 0 bases at V and 5 bases at J; junction bases unmatched: 10. The CDR3 is 16 amino acids. Germline V gene data show CDR1 as SQVTM and CDR2 as ANQGSEA.

V usage is TRBV7-9 and J usage is TRBJ2-7, with TRBD2 matching 13 bases. CDR1 and CDR2 (germline): SEHNR, FQNEAQ (reference sequence). V was pared by 5 bases and J by 7 bases, with 14 bases of the junction left unmatched. The CDR3 covers 17 residues. The DNA for the CDR3 is TGTGCCAGCAGCCTCCGGACTAGCGGGAGCCCCGGCTTGGAGCAGTACTTC. Its protein is CASSLRTSGSPGLEQYF.

This chain links TRBV5-6 with TRBJ2-3; 7 bases match TRBD1. This CDR3 has 15 amino acids. The junction had 6 bases not matched to a gene; V was cut back by 4 bases and J by 1 base. Germline CDR1 is SGHDT and CDR2 is YYEEEE. The CDR3 protein is CASSPPDRGTDTQYF. For the CDR3, the DNA is TGTGCCAGCAGCCCCCCCGACAGGGGCACAGATACGCAGTATTTT.

This chain joins TRBV6-5 and TRBJ1-3, with a possible D match to TRBD1 (6 bases). V was clipped by 8 bases and J by 5 bases, with 19 bases between them. This CDR3 comprises 15 residues. Germline assignment: CDR1 MNHEY and CDR2 SVGAGI. CDR3 protein: CASGGLQGGRNTIYF. The DNA of the CDR3 is TGTGCCAGCGGGGGACTACAGGGAGGGAGAAACACCATATATTTT.

The gene calls are TRBV11-3 and TRBJ1-1; TRBD1 aligns across 12 bases. CDR1 and CDR2 from the germline V gene are SGHNT and YENEEA. V shed 1 base, J shed 10 bases, and the junction held 1 base outside the gene matches. The CDR3 has 13 residues. CDR3 region: CASSLGDRGRAFF. In DNA, the CDR3 is TGTGCCAGCAGCTTAGGGGACAGGGGGCGAGCTTTCTTT.

The chain carries TRBV7-9 and TRBJ2-7, with 7 bases identical to TRBD2. The germline gives CDR1 SEHNR, CDR2 FQNEAQ (reference sequence). The CDR3 extends over 14 amino acids. After removal of 5 bases from V and 5 bases from J, the junction contained 9 bases not matched to a gene. CDR3 nucleotide sequence: TGTGCCAGCAGCCTAGGGGAGGGGTTCCACGAGCAGTACTTC. It is translated as CASSLGEGFHEQYF.

The CDR3 here is CASSMTGVNYGYTF. For the CDR3, the DNA is TGTGCCAGCAGCATGACAGGGGTAAATTATGGCTACACCTTC. The chain joins TRBV5-6 to TRBJ1-2; 8 nucleotides line up with TRBD1. V lost 4 bases, J lost 5 bases, and 7 bases stayed unmatched. Germline assignment: CDR1 SGHDT and CDR2 YYEEEE. The CDR3 runs 14 residues.

This clone turned up a few times. The CDR3 is CASSSLPLSRGYTF. CDR3 bases: TGTGCCAGCAGTTCACTCCCCCTCAGTCGGGGCTACACCTTC. The V and J genes are TRBV28 and TRBJ1-2; D not resolved. The germline CDR1 and CDR2 sequences are MDHEN and SYDVKM. V gave up 4 bases and J gave up 8 bases, with 17 bases separating them. There are 14 residues in the CDR3.